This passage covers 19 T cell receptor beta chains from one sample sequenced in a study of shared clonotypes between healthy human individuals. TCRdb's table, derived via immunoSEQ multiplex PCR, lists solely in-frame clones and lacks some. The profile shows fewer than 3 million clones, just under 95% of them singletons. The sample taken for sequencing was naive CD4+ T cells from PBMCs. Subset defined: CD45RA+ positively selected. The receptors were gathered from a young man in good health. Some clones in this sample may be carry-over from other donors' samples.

CDR3 nucleotides: TGTGCCACCAGCAGAGAAACAAGACAGGGACAGCCCCAGCATTTT. It encodes CATSRETRQGQPQHF. The chain has TRBV15 and TRBJ1-5; TRBD1 agrees at 7 bases. The CDR3 runs 15 residues. V gave up 0 bases and J gave up 7 bases; unmatched junction bases: 6. Germline CDR1 reads LNHNV; CDR2 reads YYDKDF (reference sequence).

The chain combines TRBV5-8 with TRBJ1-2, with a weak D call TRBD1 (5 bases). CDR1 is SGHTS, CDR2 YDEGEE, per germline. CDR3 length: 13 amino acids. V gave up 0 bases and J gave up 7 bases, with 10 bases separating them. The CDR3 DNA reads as TGTGCCAGCAGCTTGGCAGGGTTACGTGGCTACACCTTC. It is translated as CASSLAGLRGYTF.

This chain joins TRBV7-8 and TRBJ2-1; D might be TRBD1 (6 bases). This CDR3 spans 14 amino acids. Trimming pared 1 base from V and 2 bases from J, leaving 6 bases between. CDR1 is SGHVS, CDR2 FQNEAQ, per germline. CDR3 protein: CASSLDRAYNEQFF. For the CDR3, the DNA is TGTGCCAGCAGCTTAGACAGGGCCTACAATGAGCAGTTCTTC.

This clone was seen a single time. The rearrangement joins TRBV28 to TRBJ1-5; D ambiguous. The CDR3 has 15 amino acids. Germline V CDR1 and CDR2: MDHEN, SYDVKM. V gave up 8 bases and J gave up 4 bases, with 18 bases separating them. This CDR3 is CASRNGGYGNQPQHF. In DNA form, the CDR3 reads TGTGCCAGCCGAAACGGAGGGTATGGAAATCAGCCCCAGCATTTT.

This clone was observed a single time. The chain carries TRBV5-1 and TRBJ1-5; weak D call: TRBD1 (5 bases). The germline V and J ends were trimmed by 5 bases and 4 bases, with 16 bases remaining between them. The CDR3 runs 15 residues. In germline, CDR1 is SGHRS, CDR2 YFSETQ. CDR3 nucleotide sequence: TGCGCCAGCAGTTCCCAGGGAGGGCCGAATCAGCCCCAGCATTTT. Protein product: CASSSQGGPNQPQHF.

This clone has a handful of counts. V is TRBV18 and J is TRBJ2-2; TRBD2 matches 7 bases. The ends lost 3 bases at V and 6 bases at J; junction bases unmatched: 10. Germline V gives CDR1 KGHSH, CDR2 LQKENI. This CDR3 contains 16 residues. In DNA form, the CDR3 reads TGTGCCAGCTCACCGGGAGGGAGCGTTCATGCCGGGGAGCTGTTTTTT. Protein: CASSPGGSVHAGELFF.

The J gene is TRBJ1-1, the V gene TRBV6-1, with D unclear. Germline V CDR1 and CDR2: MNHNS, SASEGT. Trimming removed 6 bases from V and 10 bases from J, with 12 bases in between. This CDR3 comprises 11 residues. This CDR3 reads CASSHSWGAFF. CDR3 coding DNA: TGTGCCAGCAGCCACAGTTGGGGAGCTTTCTTT.

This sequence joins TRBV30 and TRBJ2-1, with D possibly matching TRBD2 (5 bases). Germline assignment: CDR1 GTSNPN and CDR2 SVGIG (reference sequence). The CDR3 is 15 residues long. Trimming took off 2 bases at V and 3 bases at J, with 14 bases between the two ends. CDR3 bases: TGTGCCTGGAGTCTGCCGGCGGGTGACTACAATGAGCAGTTCTTC. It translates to CAWSLPAGDYNEQFF.

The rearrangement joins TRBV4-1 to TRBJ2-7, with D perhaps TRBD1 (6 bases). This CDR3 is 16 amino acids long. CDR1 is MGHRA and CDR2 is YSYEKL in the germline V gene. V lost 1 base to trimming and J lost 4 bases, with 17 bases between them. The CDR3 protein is CASSQASRGKFYEQYF. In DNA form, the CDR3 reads TGCGCCAGCAGCCAAGCGTCAAGGGGGAAATTTTACGAGCAGTACTTC.

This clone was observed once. In DNA form, the CDR3 reads TGCGCCAGCAGCCAAGATTATCCTAGCAATCAGCCCCAGCATTTT. As protein: CASSQDYPSNQPQHF. The genes are TRBV4-1 and TRBJ1-5; D uncertain. The germline CDR1 and CDR2 sequences are MGHRA and YSYEKL. The CDR3 has 15 amino acids. V gave up 0 bases and J gave up 0 bases, with 6 bases separating them.

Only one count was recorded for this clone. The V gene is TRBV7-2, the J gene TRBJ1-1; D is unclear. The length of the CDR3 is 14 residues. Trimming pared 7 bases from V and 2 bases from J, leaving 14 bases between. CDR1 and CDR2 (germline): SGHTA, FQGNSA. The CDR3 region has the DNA TGTGCCAGCACCCCCTGGGCCTCCAACACTGAAGCTTTCTTT. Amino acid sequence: CASTPWASNTEAFF.

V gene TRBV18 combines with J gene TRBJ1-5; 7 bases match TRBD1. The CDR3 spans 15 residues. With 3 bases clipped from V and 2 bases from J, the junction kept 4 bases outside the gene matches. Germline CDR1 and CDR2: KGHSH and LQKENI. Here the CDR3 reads CASSPTGKGNQPQHF. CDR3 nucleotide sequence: TGTGCCAGCTCACCGACAGGGAAGGGCAATCAGCCCCAGCATTTT.

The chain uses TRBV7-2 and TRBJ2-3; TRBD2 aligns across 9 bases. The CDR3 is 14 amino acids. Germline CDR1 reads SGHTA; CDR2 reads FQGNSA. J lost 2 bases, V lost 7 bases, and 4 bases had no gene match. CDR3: CASKTSGYTDTQYF. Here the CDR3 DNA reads TGTGCCAGCAAGACTAGCGGTTACACAGATACGCAGTATTTT.

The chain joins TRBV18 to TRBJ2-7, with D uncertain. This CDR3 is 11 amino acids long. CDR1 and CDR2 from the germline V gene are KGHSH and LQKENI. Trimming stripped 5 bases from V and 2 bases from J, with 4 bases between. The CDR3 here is CASSSAYEQYF. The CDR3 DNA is TGTGCCAGCTCATCCGCCTACGAGCAGTACTTC.

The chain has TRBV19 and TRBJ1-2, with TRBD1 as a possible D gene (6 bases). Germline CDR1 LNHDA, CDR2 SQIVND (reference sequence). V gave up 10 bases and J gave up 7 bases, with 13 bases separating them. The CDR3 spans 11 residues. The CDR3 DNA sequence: TGTGCCACCACGGACAGAGTTGGCTACACCTTC. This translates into CATTDRVGYTF.

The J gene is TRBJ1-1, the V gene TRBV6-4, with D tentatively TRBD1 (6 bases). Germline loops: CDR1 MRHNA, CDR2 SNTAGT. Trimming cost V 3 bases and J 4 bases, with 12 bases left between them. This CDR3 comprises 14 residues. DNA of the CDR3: TGTGCCAGCAGTGAACGGGGGCTGGTCACTGAAGCTTTCTTT. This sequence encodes CASSERGLVTEAFF.

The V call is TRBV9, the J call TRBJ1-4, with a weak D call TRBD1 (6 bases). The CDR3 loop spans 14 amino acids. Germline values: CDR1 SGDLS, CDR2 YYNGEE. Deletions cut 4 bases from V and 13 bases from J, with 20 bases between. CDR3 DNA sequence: TGTGCCAGCAGCCCGAGGGGGGCGCCAGGAGGACTGTTTTTT. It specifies CASSPRGAPGGLFF.

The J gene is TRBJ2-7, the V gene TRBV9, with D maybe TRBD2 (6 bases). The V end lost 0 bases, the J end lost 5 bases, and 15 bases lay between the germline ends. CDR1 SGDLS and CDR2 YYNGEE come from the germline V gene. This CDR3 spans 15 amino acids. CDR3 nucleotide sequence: TGTGCCAGCAGCGTAGGCTTAGGGACTTCCGACGAGCAGTACTTC. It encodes CASSVGLGTSDEQYF.

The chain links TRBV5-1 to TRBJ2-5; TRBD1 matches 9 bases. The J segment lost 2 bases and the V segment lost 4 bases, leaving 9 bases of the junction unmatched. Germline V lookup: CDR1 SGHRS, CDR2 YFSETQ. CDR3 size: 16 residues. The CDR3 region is CASSPRTGAMQETQYF. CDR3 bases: TGCGCCAGCAGCCCACGGACAGGGGCGATGCAAGAGACCCAGTACTTC.